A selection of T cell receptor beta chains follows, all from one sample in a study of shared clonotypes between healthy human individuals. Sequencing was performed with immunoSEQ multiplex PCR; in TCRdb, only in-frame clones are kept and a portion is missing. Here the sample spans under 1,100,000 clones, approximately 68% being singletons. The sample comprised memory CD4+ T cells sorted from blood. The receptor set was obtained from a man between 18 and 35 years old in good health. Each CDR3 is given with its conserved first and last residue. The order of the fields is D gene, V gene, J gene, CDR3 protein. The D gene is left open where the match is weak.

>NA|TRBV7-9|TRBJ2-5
CASSLDAGETQYF
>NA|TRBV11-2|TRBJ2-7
CASSLGGGYEQYF
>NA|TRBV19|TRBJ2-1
CATQGGKYSYNEQFF
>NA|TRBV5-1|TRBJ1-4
CASSLGGTATNEKLFF
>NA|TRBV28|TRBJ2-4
CASSFLGVVAKNIQYF
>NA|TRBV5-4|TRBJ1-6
CASSLDKVNSPLHF
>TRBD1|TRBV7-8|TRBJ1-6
CASSLTGSHNSPLHF
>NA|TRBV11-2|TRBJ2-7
CASRVGRSSYEQYF
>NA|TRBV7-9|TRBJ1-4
CASSLEGGKLFF
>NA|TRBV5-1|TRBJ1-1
CASSLAPRLRVNTEAFF
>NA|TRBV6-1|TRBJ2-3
CASKPAQGTQYF
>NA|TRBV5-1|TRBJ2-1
CASSSGGTANNEQFF
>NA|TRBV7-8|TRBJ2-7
CASSLGGASGLSYEQYF
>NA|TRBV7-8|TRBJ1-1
CASSFAQVTEAFF
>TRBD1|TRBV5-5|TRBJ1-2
CASSSTLDRVDGYTF
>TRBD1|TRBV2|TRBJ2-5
CASSVRDRPKETQYF
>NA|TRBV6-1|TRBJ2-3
CASYAWECPDTQYF
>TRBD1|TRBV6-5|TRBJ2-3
CASSSGTGTLDTQYF
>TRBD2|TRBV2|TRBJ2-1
CASNPDVASGTYNEQFF
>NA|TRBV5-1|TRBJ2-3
CASSLGGTTDTQYF
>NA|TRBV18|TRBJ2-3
CASSPPVGTDTQYF
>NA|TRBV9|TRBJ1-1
CASSARGLDTEAFF
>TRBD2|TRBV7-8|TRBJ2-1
CASSWRVAGGSYNEQFF
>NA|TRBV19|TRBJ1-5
CASSIDSTQGNQPQHF
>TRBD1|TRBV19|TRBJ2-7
CASRGTGVYEQYF
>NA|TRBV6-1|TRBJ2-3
CASSARTAQYF
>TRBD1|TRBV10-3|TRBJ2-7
CAISESPGGSYEQYF
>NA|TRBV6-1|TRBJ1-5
CASRFEANSNQPQHF
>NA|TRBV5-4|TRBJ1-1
CASSFRDNTEAFF
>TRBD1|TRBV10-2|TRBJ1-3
CASGSNRGISGNTIYF
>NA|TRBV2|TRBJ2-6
CASSYGGADSGANVLTF
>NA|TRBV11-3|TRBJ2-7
CASSPGQVSEQYF
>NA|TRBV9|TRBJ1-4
CASSAGIGFEKLFF
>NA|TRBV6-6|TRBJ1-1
CASSSPLETEAFF
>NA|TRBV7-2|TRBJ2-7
CASSPETQRGQQYF
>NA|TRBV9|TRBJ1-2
CASSVDAGVNYGYTF